Listed below are T cell receptor beta chains from one sample, sequenced in a study of CD8 T cells in Susac syndrome. TCRdb reprocessed the immunoSEQ multiplex PCR reads with MiXCR, giving one entry per CDR3 protein. The top ten clones hold approximately 0.46% of a sample with 75,000 to 95,000 distinct CDR3 sequences, roughly 90% of them seen once. Input material: CD8+ T cells from PBMCs. All receptors come from a human donor with multiple sclerosis. CDR3s include the opening cysteine and the closing phenylalanine or tryptophan.

TRBV11-2	CASSPFGGVASTAHYEQYF
TRBV5-4	CASSGGQGTYEQYF
TRBV12-5	CASGLSLDTQYF
TRBV19	CASSIPGGYSGANVLTF
TRBV27	CASSPVRLQETQYF
TRBV20-1	CSALTEGWTGSPYEQYF
TRBV2	CASSDWGLRGNTIYF
TRBV6-2/TRBV6-3	CASSPKREGSYEQYF
TRBV4-2	CASSQDATATYEQYF
TRBV3-1	CASSQEMGGTGELFF
TRBV10-2	CASSVQGFYNEQFF
TRBV5-6	CASSLDGYGELFF
TRBV12-5	CASGLNVGFYNEQFF
TRBV12-3/TRBV12-4	CASWTSNYGYTF
TRBV2	CASSDGEGIRVYGYTF
TRBV19	CASSAAHLGQGGYEQYF
TRBV9	CASSPQTGVNYNEQFF
TRBV9	CANSSRTSGSTGELFF
TRBV7-9	CASSYRDRSTDTQYF
TRBV7-9	CASSPIPGGPNQPQHF
TRBV27	CASKPGTGINQPQHF
TRBV3-1	CASSPKGQGSYEQYF
TRBV9	CASSPRSGVNTEAFF
TRBV4-3	CASSQDLYVRTDTQYF
TRBV24-1	CATSDVQRGLTDTQYF
TRBV28	CASRVRGANTEAFF
TRBV2	CASRAGWATDQPQHF
TRBV13	CASSAGSLNTEAFF
TRBV3-1	CASSSPGYNYGYTF
TRBV19	CASSIGAGLVPQHF
TRBV6-5	CASSYARGGDEQYF